This TCR beta chain is from a study of blood T cell repertoires in COVID-19. As for the study in general: The analysed material was cDNA or gDNA that came from T cells, B-cell-depleted T cells, or PBMCs.

As originally analysed: Using reference gene primer amplification, nucleated cell counts were estimated. TCRdb's table, derived via immunoSEQ multiplex PCR, lists solely in-frame clones and lacks some. D and trimming were read from the DNA, whereas the V and J calls and clone size are those reported in that table. The table lists approximately 170,000 clones, approximately 86% of them singletons. The sequence derives from a man aged 65-85 years with acute or convalescent COVID-19. Sequencing was performed on peripheral blood.

CDR3 amino acids: CSESGGAKGTDTQYF. The DNA of the CDR3 is TGCAGCGAAAGCGGGGGGGCTAAGGGCACAGATACGCAGTATTTT. The genes are TRBV29-1 and TRBJ2-3; 10 bases agree with TRBD2. V shed 7 bases, J shed 1 base, and the junction held 8 bases outside the gene matches. There are 15 residues in the CDR3. Germline loops: CDR1 SQVTM, CDR2 ANQGSEA.